The 15 T cell receptor beta chains below all came from one sample that was sequenced in a study of shared clonotypes between healthy human individuals. The repertoire was sequenced with immunoSEQ multiplex PCR; TCRdb's copy has only in-frame clones and lacks some. Of 2 million to 2.5 million clones listed, 95% were seen once; the top ten hold around 0.13%. Sequencing was done on a sample of naive CD4+ T cells sorted from blood. Subset denoted: CD45RA+ positively selected. These receptors were taken from a man between 18 and 29 years old in good health.

The chain is built from TRBV7-2 and TRBJ2-1; TRBD2 is a possible D gene (5 bases). Germline loops: CDR1 SGHTA, CDR2 FQGNSA. V shed 1 base and J shed 7 bases, with 11 bases lying between them. This CDR3 has 14 residues. CDR3 nucleotides: TGTGCCAGCAGCTTAGTGACCTGGAGGAATGAGCAGTTCTTC. Its protein product is CASSLVTWRNEQFF.

The V gene is TRBV28, the J gene TRBJ2-2, with 8 positions matching TRBD1. The CDR3 is 15 residues long. From germline, CDR1 is MDHEN and CDR2 SYDVKM. V was pared by 6 bases and J by 4 bases, with 7 bases of the junction left unmatched. In DNA form, the CDR3 reads TGTGCCAGCAGCCCGGACAGGGTCACCACCGGGGAGCTGTTTTTT. Its translation is CASSPDRVTTGELFF.

The rearrangement uses TRBV21-1 and TRBJ1-6; TRBD1, as called in the table, went unchecked against the DNA. TRBV21-1 is deemed a pseudogene. The CDR3 has 16 residues. The chain's CDR3 is CASSKAQGSYNSPLHF. Written as DNA, the CDR3 is TGTGCCAGCAGCAAAGCGCAGGGATCCTATAATTCACCCCTCCACTTT.

The gene calls are TRBV12-5 and TRBJ2-3; D might be TRBD2 (5 bases). In germline, CDR1 is LGHNT, CDR2 FRNRAP. V lost 5 bases to trimming and J lost 2 bases, with 17 bases between them. The CDR3 runs 16 residues. The CDR3 coding sequence is TGTGCTAGTGGTCACGGGAACCAGTTTCCCACAGATACGCAGTATTTT. Protein sequence: CASGHGNQFPTDTQYF.

This sequence joins TRBV6-1 and TRBJ1-4, with D uncertain. CDR3 length: 14 residues. Trimming left V 4 bases short and J 0 bases short, with 6 bases between. The germline V gene encodes CDR1 MNHNS and CDR2 SASEGT. The CDR3 DNA sequence: TGTGCCAGCAGTGGCGGTGCAACTAATGAAAAACTGTTTTTT. This codes for CASSGGATNEKLFF.

The chain combines TRBV4-3 with TRBJ2-2; D perhaps matches TRBD2 (5 bases). The V end lost 4 bases, the J end lost 9 bases, and 18 bases lay between the germline ends. The CDR3 is 15 residues long. Looked up from germline, CDR1 is LGHNA and CDR2 is YSLEER. In DNA form, the CDR3 reads TGCGCCAGCAGCCGATCTGGACTCGAACACCGGGAGCTGTTTTTT. Its translation is CASSRSGLEHRELFF.

The chain joins TRBV7-2 to TRBJ2-1, with 14 bases that match TRBD2. Germline loops: CDR1 SGHTA, CDR2 FQGNSA. This CDR3 comprises 16 residues. The V segment lost 4 bases and the J segment 6 bases; nucleotides outside the gene matches: 5. The CDR3 loop reads CASSSTSGRGSNEQFF. In DNA, the CDR3 is TGTGCCAGCAGCTCGACTAGCGGGAGGGGTTCCAATGAGCAGTTCTTC.

This clone appeared once. This chain connects TRBV28 to TRBJ2-7, with 8 bases aligning to TRBD1. Germline V gives CDR1 MDHEN, CDR2 SYDVKM. V dropped 2 bases and J dropped 6; count of bases not matched to a gene: 3. This CDR3 has 13 amino acids. The CDR3 loop reads CASSLGDRSEQYF. In nucleotides, the CDR3 is TGTGCCAGCAGTTTAGGGGACAGGAGCGAGCAGTACTTC.

CDR3 loop: CASGLVPSGSSNNEQFF. CDR3 nucleotides: TGTGCTAGTGGTTTGGTCCCTAGCGGGAGTAGTAACAATGAGCAGTTCTTC. J is TRBJ2-1 and V is TRBV12-5; 10 nucleotides line up with TRBD2. The CDR3 spans 17 residues. V trimming: 0 bases; J trimming: 5 bases; junction bases outside the gene matches: 7. The germline V gene encodes CDR1 LGHNT and CDR2 FRNRAP.

For this clone: Other DNA sequences of this sample code for an identical CDR3. The gene calls are TRBV6-1 and TRBJ1-2, with 8 bases matching TRBD1. Germline assignment: CDR1 MNHNS and CDR2 SASEGT. Unmatched junction bases numbered 5, after V lost 0 bases and J lost 8 bases. CDR3 length: 14 residues. The CDR3 coding sequence is TGTGCCAGCAGTGAAGCTCAGGGGGCCTGGGGCTACACCTTC. Protein product: CASSEAQGAWGYTF.

In the case of this clone: The sample has other DNA sequences that encode this CDR3 too. The chain employs TRBV18 and TRBJ2-3, with D maybe TRBD2 (6 bases). The CDR3 consists of 14 residues. Germline CDR1 reads KGHSH; CDR2 reads LQKENI. V lost 2 bases, J lost 4 bases, and 10 bases lay in between. This chain's CDR3 is CASSPTSSADTQYF. In nucleotides, the CDR3 is TGTGCCAGCTCACCAACCTCTAGCGCAGATACGCAGTATTTT. Filled out from reference TRBV18 and TRBJ2-3, the complete variable domain reads NAGVMQNPRHLVRRRGQEARLRCSPMKGHSHVYWYRQLPEEGLKFMVYLQKENIIDESGMPKERFSAEFPKEGPSILRIQQVVRGDSAAYFCASSPTSSADTQYFGPGTRLTVL.

This clone has just one count. The chain carries TRBV28 and TRBJ1-1; D possibly corresponds to TRBD1 (5 bases). V was pared by 8 bases and J by 1 base, with 17 bases between. The CDR3 totals 15 residues. Germline CDR1 reads MDHEN; CDR2 reads SYDVKM. This CDR3 is CASPTSGGGNTEAFF. Written as DNA, the CDR3 is TGTGCCAGCCCCACCTCTGGGGGAGGGAACACTGAAGCTTTCTTT.

The V call is TRBV10-1, the J call TRBJ1-1; D is possibly TRBD1 (5 bases). The CDR3 totals 13 residues. The germline CDR1 and CDR2 sequences are WNHNN and SYGVQD (reference sequence). The ends were cut back, 5 bases at V and 6 bases at J, with 13 bases in the middle. The chain's CDR3 is CASSNPGPPEAFF. CDR3 DNA sequence: TGCGCCAGCAGTAACCCAGGGCCCCCTGAAGCTTTCTTT.

CDR3 nucleotide sequence: TGTGCCTGGAAACAGGCAGGTCTCGGTTCACCCCTCCACTTT. Encoded protein: CAWKQAGLGSPLHF. The J gene is TRBJ1-6, the V gene TRBV30; possible D gene TRBD1, 5 bases. Germline V CDR1 and CDR2: GTSNPN, SVGIG (reference sequence). Trimming removed 4 bases at V and 9 bases at J, with 16 bases between. The CDR3 is made up of 14 amino acids.

The rearrangement uses TRBV7-2 and TRBJ2-1, with 12 bases identical to TRBD2. The ends lost 0 bases at V and 9 bases at J; junction bases unmatched: 3. CDR1 is SGHTA and CDR2 is FQGNSA in the germline V gene. The CDR3 runs 15 residues. The CDR3 reads CASSLAALAGGEQFF. Written as DNA, the CDR3 is TGTGCCAGCAGCTTAGCGGCACTAGCGGGAGGTGAGCAGTTCTTC.